These 29 T cell receptor beta chains share one sample of origin, sequenced in a study of monozygotic twins with inflammatory bowel disease (dated 2019 in TCRdb). Receptor amplification or capture employed 5' RACE. TCRdb lists the instrument as Illumina HiSeq 2500. Through TCRdb reprocessing, the reads give one entry per CDR3 protein sequence; DNA is omitted. This sample's table contains some 150,000 distinct CDR3 sequences. The ten top clones hold around 7% of the sample. Source material: blood. Every receptor here comes from a human donor with ulcerative colitis or Crohn's disease, or a healthy co-twin of an affected twin (not recorded which).

The rearrangement joins TRBV20-1 to TRBJ1-1. Per the germline V gene, CDR1 is DFQATT and CDR2 is SNEGSKA (reference sequence). This CDR3 is 13 amino acids long. The CDR3 loop reads CSADGGFNTEAFF.

The chain combines TRBV7-8 with TRBJ2-7; TCRdb gives TRBD1 as the D gene, but with no DNA this cannot be confirmed. The germline CDR1 and CDR2 sequences are SGHVS and FQNEAQ. The CDR3 has 15 residues. CDR3 region: CASSLGAGGSREQYF.

The V and J genes are TRBV4-2 and TRBJ2-3; TCRdb lists TRBD2, though no DNA is available to test this call. There are 19 residues in the CDR3. Germline loops: CDR1 LGHNA, CDR2 YNFKEQ. CDR3 residues: CASSRTGTSGRMSTDTQYF.

The rearrangement links TRBV6-1 to TRBJ2-7; without DNA, the TCRdb call of TRBD1 cannot be checked. The CDR3 contains 15 residues. Germline V CDR1 and CDR2: MNHNS, SASEGT. The CDR3: CASSPGVGGGYEQYF.

The chain joins TRBV12-3 or TRBV12-4 to TRBJ2-1; the TCRdb D gene call, TRBD2, has no DNA to confirm it. The CDR3 totals 15 residues. The CDR3 spells CASSSASGSYNEQFF.

The chain links TRBV10-3 to TRBJ2-7; as DNA is missing, the TRBD2 call by TCRdb cannot be tested. The V gene's germline CDR1 is ENHRY and CDR2 SYGVKD. This CDR3 has 14 residues. CDR3 sequence reads: CAISEEGNSYEQYF.

The genes are TRBV21-1 and TRBJ1-5. TRBV21-1 is a pseudogene locus. CDR3 size: 13 residues. CDR3 residues: CASRGLDNQPQHF.

This chain links TRBV5-1 with TRBJ1-2; the D gene TCRdb calls, TRBD1, cannot be checked with no DNA. This CDR3 spans 14 amino acids. CDR1 is SGHRS, CDR2 YFSETQ, per germline. CDR3 protein: CASSFTGGGHGYTF.

The V call is TRBV20-1, the J call TRBJ2-7; TCRdb designates TRBD2, a call that cannot be tested without DNA. This CDR3 is built from 15 residues. Germline CDR1 DFQATT, CDR2 SNEGSKA (reference sequence). CDR3 sequence reads: CSAPSGGANFYEQYF.

V is TRBV27 and J is TRBJ1-5; the TRBD1 assignment by TCRdb is unverifiable without DNA. CDR1 and CDR2 from the germline V gene are MNHEY and SMNVEV (reference sequence). The length of the CDR3 is 15 residues. CDR3 loop: CASSPGQVGNQPQHF.

This rearrangement joins TRBV5-4 to TRBJ1-5; TCRdb's D call, TRBD1, is unchecked because there is no DNA. Germline values: CDR1 SGHNT, CDR2 YYREEE (reference sequence). The CDR3 is 12 amino acids. CDR3 amino acids: CASSPAGGPQHF. The entire variable domain, with the rest obtained from reference TRBV5-4 and TRBJ1-5, is as follows: ETGVTQSPTHLIKTRGQQVTLRCSSQSGHNTVSWYQQALGQGPQFIFQYYREEENGRGNFPPRFSGLQFPNYSSELNVNALELDDSALYLCASSPAGGPQHFGDGTRLSIL.

The chain employs TRBV25-1 and TRBJ2-7; the D call of TRBD1 rests on TCRdb alone, since no DNA is present to check it. In germline, CDR1 is MGHDK, CDR2 SYGVNS. CDR3 length: 13 amino acids. CDR3 in amino acids: CASSGQGWGEQYF.

The chain links TRBV30 to TRBJ2-1. The CDR3 totals 15 residues. CDR1 and CDR2 from the germline V gene are GTSNPN and SVGIG (reference sequence). CDR3 sequence reads: CAWRGFEPVYNEQFF.

This chain uses TRBV28 with TRBJ2-5; TCRdb returns TRBD1, unconfirmable since there is no DNA. The CDR3 has 14 residues. CDR1 and CDR2 (germline): MDHEN, SYDVKM. The CDR3 region is CASSFRTAQETQYF.

The chain employs TRBV7-8 and TRBJ2-3; there is no DNA to check the TCRdb D call of TRBD2. Per germline, CDR1 SGHVS and CDR2 FQNEAQ. The CDR3 sequence is 16 residues long. The CDR3 loop reads CASSSATSGRADTQYF.

The chain recombines TRBV10-2 with TRBJ2-7; TCRdb gives TRBD2 as the D gene, but with no DNA this cannot be confirmed. The V gene's germline CDR1 is WSHSY and CDR2 SAAADI. The CDR3 is 14 residues long. CDR3 region: CASVLAGSSYEQYF.

V and J are TRBV20-1 and TRBJ1-3. This CDR3 region has 13 residues. Germline assignment: CDR1 DFQATT and CDR2 SNEGSKA (reference sequence). CDR3: CSAIFGGTNTIYF.

The rearrangement uses TRBV12-3 or TRBV12-4 and TRBJ1-6; TCRdb lists TRBD1, though no DNA is available to test this call. CDR3 length equals 13 residues. Here the CDR3 reads CASSARTYSPLHF.

J is TRBJ2-3 and V is TRBV4-1. The CDR3 has 16 residues. Germline V gene data show CDR1 as MGHRA and CDR2 as YSYEKL. This CDR3 reads CASSQESSYSTDTQYF.

The rearrangement joins TRBV10-3 to TRBJ2-3; TCRdb calls TRBD2, which cannot be checked without DNA. The CDR3 is 15 amino acids. Germline CDR1 and CDR2: ENHRY and SYGVKD. CDR3: CAISDSTLAGGSWYF.

This chain uses TRBV2 with TRBJ2-1; TCRdb selects TRBD1, and the lack of DNA leaves this call unchecked. Germline V gene data show CDR1 as SNHLY and CDR2 as FYNNEI. The CDR3 extends over 14 amino acids. CDR3 amino acids: CASSRSRDNNEQFF.

The chain joins TRBV3-1 to TRBJ2-1; TCRdb outputs TRBD2, but without DNA this stays unchecked. The length of the CDR3 is 18 residues. Germline lookup yields CDR1 LGHDT and CDR2 YNNKEL (reference sequence). CDR3 protein: CASSQGRASSLTYNEQFF.

The chain has TRBV5-1 and TRBJ2-3. Germline loops: CDR1 SGHRS, CDR2 YFSETQ. The CDR3 extends over 17 amino acids. The CDR3 here is CASSLDRPSASTDTQYF.

The chain recombines TRBV5-1 with TRBJ2-7; lacking DNA, the TRBD2 call made by TCRdb goes unchecked. The CDR3 totals 15 residues. From germline, CDR1 is SGHRS and CDR2 YFSETQ. CDR3 sequence: CASSSFPGPSYEQYF.

The chain has TRBV3-1 and TRBJ1-1; TCRdb indicates TRBD1, and absent DNA this call remains unverified. Germline CDR1 LGHDT, CDR2 YNNKEL (reference sequence). CDR3 length: 15 residues. This CDR3 is CASSTRTGTNTEAFF.

The chain couples TRBV5-4 to TRBJ2-7; TCRdb's D gene call, TRBD1, goes unchecked for lack of DNA. The CDR3 spans 15 residues. Germline-derived CDR1 and CDR2 are SGHNT and YYREEE (reference sequence). The CDR3 spells CASSTSDRVVSEQYF.

The rearrangement joins TRBV7-9 to TRBJ1-1; the TCRdb D gene call, TRBD1, has no DNA to confirm it. This CDR3 region has 15 residues. Germline loops: CDR1 SEHNR, CDR2 FQNEAQ (reference sequence). The CDR3 sequence: CASSLSGGKETEAFF.

The chain combines TRBV7-9 with TRBJ1-5; TCRdb indicates TRBD1, and absent DNA this call remains unverified. Germline CDR1 is SEHNR and CDR2 is FQNEAQ (reference sequence). The CDR3 extends over 15 amino acids. The CDR3 loop is CASSRGGHSNQPQHF.

The chain combines TRBV7-8 with TRBJ1-4; TCRdb selects TRBD1, and the lack of DNA leaves this call unchecked. The CDR3 has 15 residues. CDR1 SGHVS and CDR2 FQNEAQ come from the germline V gene. CDR3 amino acids: CASSLWGQPSEKLFF.